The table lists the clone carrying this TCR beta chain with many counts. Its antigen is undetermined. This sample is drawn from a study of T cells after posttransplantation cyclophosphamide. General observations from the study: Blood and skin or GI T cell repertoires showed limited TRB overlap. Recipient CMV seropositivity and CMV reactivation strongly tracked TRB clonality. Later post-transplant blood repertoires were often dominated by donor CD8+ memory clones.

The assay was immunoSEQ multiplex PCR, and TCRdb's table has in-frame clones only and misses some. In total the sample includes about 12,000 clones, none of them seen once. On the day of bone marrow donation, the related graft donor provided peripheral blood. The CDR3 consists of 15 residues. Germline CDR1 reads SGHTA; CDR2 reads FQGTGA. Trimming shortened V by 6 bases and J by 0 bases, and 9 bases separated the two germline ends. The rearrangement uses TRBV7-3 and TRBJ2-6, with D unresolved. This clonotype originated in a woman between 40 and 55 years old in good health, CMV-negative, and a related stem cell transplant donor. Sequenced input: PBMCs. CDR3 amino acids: CASRPQGSGANVLTF. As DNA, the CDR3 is TGTGCCAGCAGACCACAAGGCTCTGGGGCCAACGTCCTGACTTTC.